This T cell receptor (beta chain) was documented in a study of T-cell memory formation after mild COVID-19. Findings and limits, study-wide: Clones that shrank (day 15 to 85) were balanced CD4/CD8, whereas later expanders leaned CD4+.

MiXCR was run by TCRdb on the 5' RACE reads, yielding one entry per CDR3 protein. This sample carries more than 400,000 distinct CDR3 sequences, 18% of them seen once, and the ten largest clones take roughly an eighth. In the case of this clonotype: Its antigen is currently unknown.

The receptor's source is an adult woman who had mild COVID-19 (a few samples of this study predate the infection). Cell type and time point are not known. What was sequenced was PBMCs or a T cell subset sorted from them (not recorded which).

Written as DNA, the CDR3 is TGTGCCAGCACCTGGGACAGAAAATACGAGCAGTACTTC. It specifies CASTWDRKYEQYF. The chain employs TRBV12-3 or TRBV12-4 and TRBJ2-7, with 7 bases lining up with TRBD1. After removal of 7 bases from V and 4 bases from J, the junction contained 7 bases not matched to a gene. CDR3 size: 13 residues.